This T cell receptor beta chain was sequenced during a study of blood T cells in healthy people across ages. Using a J-beta primer mix together with a sample-barcoded 5' primer, a second PCR was run for about 6 to 12 cycles. TCRdb re-called the 5' RACE reads with MiXCR, one entry per CDR3 protein. This repertoire shows 1 million to 1.2 million distinct CDR3 sequences, 30% to 40% found once; its top ten account for roughly 14%. Trimming left V 3 bases short and J 7 bases short, with 16 bases between. This CDR3 has 14 amino acids. CDR1 is SGHKS, CDR2 YYEKEE, per germline (reference sequence). The chain joins TRBV5-5 to TRBJ1-2; D remains unclear. The source material was blood. The TCR was taken from a man in his late teens or twenties in good health. CDR3 DNA sequence: TGTGCCAGCAGCTCCCATTTACTACCGGTTGGCTACACCTTC. As protein: CASSSHLLPVGYTF.